This T cell receptor beta chain is from a study of CD8+ T cells in alopecia areata (dated by TCRdb to 2016 to 2019). About the investigation overall: The treated patients took part in an open-label pilot trial in which moderate-to-severe alopecia areata was treated with oral tofacitinib at 5 to 10 mg twice daily. On the human side, TCRbeta sequencing was run on scalp tissue and on sorted CD4+ and CD8+ peripheral blood T cells from healthy controls and from alopecia areata patients with either patchy or totalis/universalis disease. High-throughput TCRbeta sequencing was used to examine T cell clonal expansion in alopecia areata in both the C3H/HeJ mouse model and human patients. Patients stayed on tofacitinib for 6 to 18 months and then had 6 months of follow-up off drug so that delayed response and recurrence could be assessed. TCRbeta CDR3 regions were amplified by immunoSEQ multiplex PCR with 35 Vbeta forward and 13 Jbeta reverse primers. The RNA source kit depended on sample type: the PAXgene miRNA kit for fixed scalp, the miRNeasy kit for PBMCs, and the RNeasy kit for mouse skin. Biopsies were taken from tofacitinib-treated patients at baseline and at 4 and 24 weeks of treatment, and a later scalp biopsy was taken in several of the tofacitinib-treated patients. Scalp clonality was compared across normal scalp (n=4), patchy alopecia areata scalp (n=8), and alopecia totalis/universalis scalp (n=8).

Details on this clone: What this receptor recognizes is not known. The input lacks base qualities; no much larger clone sits a single base away.

The method behind the library was the immunoSEQ multiplex PCR assay. RNA was extracted from all samples and reverse transcribed into cDNA as template for TCR sequencing. First-strand cDNA was synthesized with SuperScript III using a 2:1 mix of oligo-dT and random hexamers. A synthetic immune receptor repertoire was used to gauge amplification bias, and whatever bias remained was removed computationally. Per the original workflow: Raw reads were preprocessed to remove errors, and CDR3 was defined by IMGT conventions from the conserved cysteine to phenylalanine. Clonality was computed as 1 minus the Shannon entropy, with the entropy normalized by log2 of the number of productive unique TCRs. Scalp TCRbeta sequences were cross-referenced with sorted blood CD4 and CD8 repertoires so that the CD4 or CD8 identity of scalp clones could be inferred. TCRdb's version of the immuneACCESS table is confined to in-frame rearrangements and falls short of the full clone set. An unresolved V gene accounts for under half of the shortfall where checked; the remainder is of unknown origin. The V and J calls and clone size were taken over from that table, and D and trimming were inferred from the DNA. A total of 110,000 to 150,000 clones appear in this sample, approximately 49% of them only once. Over 0.85% of the sample is taken by the ten largest.

Ends trimmed: V by 4 bases, J by 5 bases; bases unmatched to a gene: 10. The CDR3 contains 16 residues, cysteine and phenylalanine counted. Only CDR3 DNA remains: 48 bases, in frame from the first base. CDR1 is given as SQVTM and CDR2 as ANQGSEA, both from the germline V gene. What the time point label conveys for this sample: baseline before oral tofacitinib. Peripheral blood and lesional scalp punch biopsies were obtained from patients with alopecia areata. PBMCs were separated by density centrifugation and stained for CD3, CD4 and CD8, after which CD4+ and CD8+ T cells were sorted on a FACSAria. Beyond this particular receptor, the publication reports: Unlike mouse skin, which is dominated by gammadelta T cells, normal human skin has resident alphabeta T cells that are also sequenced, and this complicates analysis of the scalp TCR repertoire. TCR sequences shared between patients were less clear than in mice, possibly partly because of HLA diversity in the patient population. Higher clonality and more expanded CD8+ clones were observed in lesional scalp than in normal scalp, particularly in alopecia totalis/universalis, a finding suggestive of antigenic drive.

The rearrangement joined TRBV29-1 to TRBJ2-3; 12 central bases correspond to TRBD2. This receptor was taken from a human donor with alopecia areata. The sequencing used CD4+ T cells sorted from blood, collected at week 0. The DNA sequence is as follows: TGCAGCGTTGCGGCTAGCGGGAGGGCCGTCGGAGATACGCAGTATTTT. Translated, this is CSVAASGRAVGDTQYF.